These 26 T cell receptor beta chains were sequenced from one sample in a study of blood T cell repertoires in COVID-19. The repertoire was sequenced with immunoSEQ multiplex PCR; TCRdb's copy has only in-frame clones and lacks some. The sample yields roughly 180,000 clones, roughly three quarters seen once. Sequencing input: peripheral blood. The receptors here all came from a woman between 50 and 59 years old with active or convalescent COVID-19.

The chain recombines TRBV9 with TRBJ2-3, with 7 positions matching TRBD2. The CDR3 runs to 16 residues. Trimming took 0 bases from V and 6 from J; bases not matched to a gene: 10. Per the germline V gene, CDR1 is SGDLS and CDR2 is YYNGEE. CDR3 sequence: CASSVAGAGVVDTQYF. For the CDR3, the DNA is TGTGCCAGCAGCGTAGCTGGGGCGGGGGTGGTTGATACGCAGTATTTT.

The chain links TRBV7-9 to TRBJ1-2; 8 bases match TRBD1. This CDR3 comprises 15 residues. Trimming removed 6 bases from V and 3 bases from J; junction bases left unmatched: 9. Germline V gene data show CDR1 as SEHNR and CDR2 as FQNEAQ (reference sequence). DNA for the CDR3: TGTGCCAGCAGTTCCACAGGGGGTTCTGACTATGGCTACACCTTC. Translation gives CASSSTGGSDYGYTF.

This clone was observed many times. The J gene is TRBJ1-1, the V gene TRBV5-4, with D maybe TRBD1 (6 bases). This CDR3 contains 14 residues. Looked up from germline, CDR1 is SGHNT and CDR2 is YYREEE (reference sequence). V lost 1 base and J lost 3, with 10 bases in between. CDR3 nucleotides: TGTGCCAGCAGCTTGAAGGGGGGGTACACTGAAGCTTTCTTT. As protein: CASSLKGGYTEAFF.

This clone was picked up a small number of times. The genes are TRBV24-1 and TRBJ2-3; maybe TRBD2 (6 bases). In germline, CDR1 is KGHDR, CDR2 SFDVKD. The CDR3 covers 16 residues. Trimming shortened V by 3 bases and J by 3 bases, and 15 bases separated the two germline ends. The CDR3 DNA follows: TGTGCCACCAGTGATGTTACTAGCATGAGAACAGATACGCAGTATTTT. It is translated as CATSDVTSMRTDTQYF.

This chain links TRBV29-1 with TRBJ1-2; D uncertain. CDR1 and CDR2 (germline): SQVTM, ANQGSEA. V was shortened by 1 base and J by 3 bases, with 3 bases between the two germline ends. This CDR3 has 11 amino acids. The chain's CDR3 is CSVEGHYGYTF. DNA for the CDR3: TGCAGCGTTGAAGGGCACTATGGCTACACCTTC.

This clone was picked up a small number of times. The V gene is TRBV19, the J gene TRBJ1-5, with 7 bases that match TRBD1. The CDR3 extends over 17 amino acids. V lost 3 bases, J lost 6 bases, and 14 bases stayed unmatched. Per the germline V gene, CDR1 is LNHDA and CDR2 is SQIVND (reference sequence). As DNA, the CDR3 is TGTGCCAGTAGTATTCGGGGACAGAAGATTTCGACTCAGCCCCAGCATTTT. This sequence encodes CASSIRGQKISTQPQHF.

The V call is TRBV6-5, the J call TRBJ2-7, with 11 bases matching TRBD2. The J segment lost 3 bases and the V segment lost 8 bases, leaving 3 bases of the junction unmatched. The CDR3 covers 13 residues. The germline gives CDR1 MNHEY, CDR2 SVGAGI. CDR3 protein: CASAGTSGYEQYF. The CDR3 DNA sequence: TGTGCCAGCGCCGGGACTAGCGGCTACGAGCAGTACTTC.

In the case of this clone: Its ends do not fully match the called genes, so a read error is possible. The V call is TRBV5-1, the J call TRBJ2-7; 9 bases match TRBD2. The CDR3 is made up of 15 amino acids. CDR1 and CDR2 (germline): SGHRS, YFSETQ. CDR3 loop: CASSLAGTSSHEQYF. For the CDR3, the DNA is TGCGCCAGCAGCTTGGCCGGGACTAGCTCCCACGAGCAGTACTTC.

This chain uses TRBV5-4 with TRBJ1-2; 10 bases are shared with TRBD1. J gave up 7 bases and V 0 bases, and 6 bases lay outside the gene matches. This CDR3 is built from 15 residues. CDR1 is SGHNT and CDR2 is YYREEE in the germline V gene (reference sequence). The CDR3 nucleotides read TGTGCCAGCAGCTTGGGGGACAGGGGTGAGGGTGGCTACACCTTC. It encodes CASSLGDRGEGGYTF.

The CDR3 DNA reads as TGTGCCTGGAGTAGAGGCCTAGCGGAACTAAATGAGCAGTTCTTC. This translates into CAWSRGLAELNEQFF. The chain couples TRBV30 to TRBJ2-1; the match to TRBD2 covers 7 bases. The CDR3 loop spans 15 amino acids. V trimming: 2 bases; J trimming: 7 bases; junction bases outside the gene matches: 11. From germline, CDR1 is GTSNPN and CDR2 SVGIG (reference sequence). Full variable domain (outside the CDR3, taken from reference TRBV30 and TRBJ2-1): SQTIHQWPATLVQPVGSPLSLECTVEGTSNPNLYWYRQAAGRGLQLLFYSVGIGQISSEVPQNLSASRPQDRQFILSSKKLLLSDSGFYLCAWSRGLAELNEQFFGPGTRLTVL.

The DNA of the CDR3 is TGTGCCAGCAGCGACGACAGGGGCCTTGGGGAGACCCAGTACTTC. Its translation is CASSDDRGLGETQYF. The chain employs TRBV14 and TRBJ2-5, with 8 bases that match TRBD1. CDR3 length equals 15 residues. The germline CDR1 and CDR2 sequences are SGHDN and FVKESK. The trim removed 5 bases at V and 5 bases at J, leaving 10 bases unmatched. Full variable domain (rest looked up from reference TRBV14 and TRBJ2-5): EAGVTQFPSHSVIEKGQTVTLRCDPISGHDNLYWYRRVMGKEIKFLLHFVKESKQDESGMPNNRFLAERTGGTYSTLKVQPAELEDSGVYFCASSDDRGLGETQYFGPGTRLLVL.

This clone was counted many times. The rearrangement joins TRBV6-6 to TRBJ2-7; TRBD2 agrees at 7 bases. The CDR3 loop spans 15 amino acids. Germline V CDR1 and CDR2: MNHNY, SVGAGI (reference sequence). The ends lost 2 bases at V and 7 bases at J; junction bases unmatched: 11. In DNA, the CDR3 is TGTGCCAGCAGTTACCCCTTAAGCGGGACGGGTGAGCAGTACTTC. This codes for CASSYPLSGTGEQYF.

This chain joins TRBV28 and TRBJ1-6; TRBD1 agrees at 10 bases. This CDR3 has 17 amino acids. Trimming at V came to 1 base and at J to 7 bases, leaving 7 bases not matched to a gene. Germline V CDR1 and CDR2: MDHEN, SYDVKM. The CDR3 protein is CASSLLEKGQGNSPLHF. The CDR3, as DNA: TGTGCCAGCAGTTTATTAGAGAAGGGACAGGGGAATTCACCCCTCCACTTT.

The J gene is TRBJ2-1, the V gene TRBV29-1, with 8 bases matching TRBD1. The CDR3 runs 13 residues. CDR1 and CDR2 (germline): SQVTM, ANQGSEA. V lost 5 bases to trimming and J lost 2 bases; unmatched junction nucleotides: 2. As DNA, the CDR3 is TGCAGCGTTAAGACAGGGGCCTACAATGAGCAGTTCTTC. This gives the protein CSVKTGAYNEQFF.

This rearrangement joins TRBV7-2 to TRBJ2-5; 15 bases map to TRBD2. The length of the CDR3 is 16 residues. The V and J ends lost 5 bases and 4 bases, in that order; junction bases with no gene match: 5. Germline CDR1 and CDR2: SGHTA and FQGNSA. The CDR3 sequence is CASSPPGLAGGETQYF. As DNA, the CDR3 is TGTGCCAGCAGCCCACCGGGACTAGCGGGGGGAGAGACCCAGTACTTC.

This clone was counted only a few times. This sequence joins TRBV12-3 or TRBV12-4 and TRBJ1-2; 7 bases align to TRBD1. J gave up 3 bases and V 6 bases, and 4 bases lay outside the gene matches. The CDR3 sequence is 13 residues long. The CDR3 sequence: CASRGDSYYGYTF. The CDR3 DNA is TGTGCCAGCAGGGGGGACAGCTACTATGGCTACACCTTC.

This clone was recorded many times. The genes are TRBV11-2 and TRBJ2-5, with 11 positions matching TRBD2. Per the germline V gene, CDR1 is SGHAT and CDR2 is FQNNGV. The CDR3 has 19 residues. Trimming took 4 bases from V and 2 from J; bases not matched to a gene: 15. The CDR3 reads CASSSLGALAGGPQETQYF. The CDR3 coding sequence is TGTGCCAGCAGCTCACTAGGGGCTCTAGCGGGAGGCCCTCAAGAGACCCAGTACTTC.

J is TRBJ1-2 and V is TRBV6-2 or TRBV6-3; D might be TRBD1 (5 bases). This CDR3 has 14 residues. Looked up from germline, CDR1 is MNHEY and CDR2 is SVGEGT. Trimming took 6 bases from V and 4 from J, leaving 15 bases between them. The CDR3 DNA reads as TGTGCCAGCAGCTGGCCTGGGACTCGCTATGGCTACACCTTC. It codes for CASSWPGTRYGYTF.

The chain is built from TRBV7-2 and TRBJ2-1, with TRBD2 matching over 10 bases. Trimming removed 3 bases from V and 7 bases from J; junction bases left unmatched: 9. The CDR3 consists of 16 residues. Germline V lookup: CDR1 SGHTA, CDR2 FQGNSA. The CDR3 protein is CASSFPSGRAGNEQFF. The CDR3 nucleotides read TGTGCCAGCAGCTTTCCGAGCGGGAGGGCCGGGAATGAGCAGTTCTTC.

The chain is built from TRBV3-1 (or the pseudogene TRBV3-2) and TRBJ2-1; perhaps TRBD2 as D (5 bases). V lost 2 bases and J lost 8, with 13 bases in between. Germline assignment: CDR1 LGHDT and CDR2 YNNKEL (reference sequence). This CDR3 comprises 14 residues. The CDR3 bases are TGTGCCAGCAGCCAAAAGCGGCTCTGGGATGAGCAGTTCTTC. Its translation is CASSQKRLWDEQFF.

This clone was counted only a few times. J is TRBJ1-1 and V is TRBV5-1; 7 positions agree with TRBD1. Looked up from germline, CDR1 is SGHRS and CDR2 is YFSETQ. J lost 4 bases, V lost 3 bases, and 9 bases had no gene match. CDR3 size: 15 residues. In nucleotides, the CDR3 is TGCGCCAGCAGCTCATACAGGGGATCGGGCACTGAAGCTTTCTTT. As protein: CASSSYRGSGTEAFF.

The rearrangement uses TRBV5-1 and TRBJ1-1, with D possibly being TRBD1 (6 bases). In germline, CDR1 is SGHRS, CDR2 YFSETQ. This CDR3 region has 13 residues. Between the trimmed V and J ends, which lost 1 base and 7 bases, there was a span of 11 bases. The CDR3 DNA sequence: TGCGCCAGCAGCTTGAGTTCAGGGGTTGAAGCTTTCTTT. It yields the protein CASSLSSGVEAFF.

The rearrangement joins TRBV7-2 to TRBJ2-7; D possibly corresponds to TRBD1 (6 bases). The germline V gene has CDR1 SGHTA and CDR2 FQGNSA. Trimming left V 0 bases short and J 2 bases short, with 14 bases between. The CDR3 is 16 residues long. The chain's CDR3 is CASSLAGAGATYEQYF. The CDR3 DNA sequence: TGTGCCAGCAGCTTAGCGGGGGCAGGGGCCACCTACGAGCAGTACTTC.

This chain connects TRBV6-2 or TRBV6-3 to TRBJ2-1; 7 bases map to TRBD2. CDR1 MNHEY and CDR2 SVGEGT come from the germline V gene. The CDR3 spans 17 residues. The V gene end was trimmed by 0 bases and the J gene end by 3 bases; junction bases not matched to a gene: 8. Written as DNA, the CDR3 is TGTGCCAGCAGTTACTCGATCGGTGGCGGGGGCTACAATGAGCAGTTCTTC. Its translation is CASSYSIGGGGYNEQFF.

The gene calls are TRBV4-3 and TRBJ2-1; TRBD2 aligns across 9 bases. V shed 5 bases and J 7 bases; nucleotides not matched to a gene: 9. The CDR3 length is 15 residues. Germline assignment: CDR1 LGHNA and CDR2 YSLEER. CDR3 nucleotides: TGCGCCAGCAGCTTTGCGGGGGGGCCTTGGAATGAGCAGTTCTTC. The encoded protein is CASSFAGGPWNEQFF.

V and J are TRBV6-1 and TRBJ2-7; 7 nucleotides agree with TRBD2. The germline gives CDR1 MNHNS, CDR2 SASEGT. V shed 2 bases, J shed 4 bases, and the junction held 2 bases outside the gene matches. The CDR3 is 13 amino acids. DNA for the CDR3: TGTGCCAGCAGTGAACTAGCGGAATACGAGCAGTACTTC. The encoded protein is CASSELAEYEQYF.